This T cell receptor beta chain was observed in a study of CXCR3-negative and CXCR3-positive naive CD8 T cells. Broader study findings: Fresh PBMCs were used in most assays, and CXCR3 expression partially decreased after cryopreservation. Naive CXCR3-negative cells resembled naive CXCR3-positive cells in TRBV-TRBJ usage; memory cells differed. Relative to CXCR3-negative naive cells, CXCR3-positive naive cells had more hydrophobic TRB CDR3s.

Identification of naive CD8+ T cells rested on CD45RO-CCR7+CD27+CD95- status. Note on this clonotype: Its specificity is unknown.

Germline V CDR1 and CDR2: ENHRY, SYGVKD. The CDR3 spans 14 residues. UMI-tagged TRB cDNA libraries were built via 5' RACE. TCRdb derives one entry per CDR3 protein from the 5' RACE reads, leaving out DNA. The sample holds roughly 120,000 distinct CDR3 sequences. This TCR was sampled from a human donor in good health. Some clones in this sample may be carry-over from other donors' samples. This rearrangement joins TRBV10-3 to TRBJ2-3. The sequencing input was naive CXCR3+ CD8+ T cells from blood. The subset denotes: CD45RO-CCR7+CD27+CD95- naive CD8+ T cells expressing CXCR3 (TNR3+). CDR3 loop: CAISGVGSTDTQYF.